This T cell receptor (beta chain) is drawn from a study of response to subunit inactivated influenza vaccine. Findings and caveats of the study: The authors put forward the suggestion that each seasonal influenza vaccination may bring in only a limited number of new T cells.

In regard to this clonotype: Its antigen remains unknown.

CDR3 length: 13 residues. Germline values: CDR1 LGHNA, CDR2 YNFKEQ. Trimming took 2 bases from V and 4 from J, leaving 8 bases between them. TCRdb passed the RT-PCR reads through MiXCR, listing each CDR3 protein once. The data contain about 310,000 distinct CDR3 sequences, about 20% of them singletons. The rearrangement uses TRBV4-2 and TRBJ1-1; D is uncertain. The TCR was taken from a man in his fifties or sixties who received an inactivated influenza vaccine. The material sequenced was PBMCs from blood, taken roughly 20 months after vaccination. CDR3 residues: CASSQPGGTEAFF. Here the CDR3 DNA reads TGTGCCAGCAGCCAACCCGGTGGCACTGAAGCTTTCTTT.